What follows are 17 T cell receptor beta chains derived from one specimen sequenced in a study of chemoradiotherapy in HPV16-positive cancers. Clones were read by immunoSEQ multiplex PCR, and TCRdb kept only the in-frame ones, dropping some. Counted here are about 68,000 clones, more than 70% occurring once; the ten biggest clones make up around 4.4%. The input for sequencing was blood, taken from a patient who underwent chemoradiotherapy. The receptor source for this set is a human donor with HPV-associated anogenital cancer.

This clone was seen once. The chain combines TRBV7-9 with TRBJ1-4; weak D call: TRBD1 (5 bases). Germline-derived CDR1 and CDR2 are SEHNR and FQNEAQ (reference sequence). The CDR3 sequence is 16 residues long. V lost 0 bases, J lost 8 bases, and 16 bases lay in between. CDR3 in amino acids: CASSLAGGVRGEKLFF. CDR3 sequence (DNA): TGTGCCAGCAGCTTAGCGGGCGGGGTTCGGGGCGAAAAACTGTTTTTT.

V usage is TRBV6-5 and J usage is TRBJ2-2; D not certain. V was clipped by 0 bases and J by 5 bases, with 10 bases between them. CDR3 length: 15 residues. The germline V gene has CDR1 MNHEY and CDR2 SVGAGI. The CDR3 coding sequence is TGTGCCAGCAGTTACTCGAACACGGGTACCGGGGAGCTGTTTTTT. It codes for CASSYSNTGTGELFF.

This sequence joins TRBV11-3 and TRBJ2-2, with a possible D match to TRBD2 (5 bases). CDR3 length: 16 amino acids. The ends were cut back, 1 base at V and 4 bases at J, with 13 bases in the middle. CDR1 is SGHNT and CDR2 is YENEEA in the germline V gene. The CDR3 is CASSLGYFGGTGELFF. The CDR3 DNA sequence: TGTGCCAGCAGCTTAGGGTATTTCGGAGGCACCGGGGAGCTGTTTTTT.

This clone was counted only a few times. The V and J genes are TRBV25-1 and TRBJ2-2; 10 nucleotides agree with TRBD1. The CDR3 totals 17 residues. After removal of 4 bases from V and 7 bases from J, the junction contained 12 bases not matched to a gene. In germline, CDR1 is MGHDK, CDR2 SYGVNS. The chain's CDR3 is CASSVLGTGAVDGELFF. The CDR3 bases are TGTGCCAGCAGTGTCTTGGGGACAGGGGCGGTCGACGGGGAGCTGTTTTTT.

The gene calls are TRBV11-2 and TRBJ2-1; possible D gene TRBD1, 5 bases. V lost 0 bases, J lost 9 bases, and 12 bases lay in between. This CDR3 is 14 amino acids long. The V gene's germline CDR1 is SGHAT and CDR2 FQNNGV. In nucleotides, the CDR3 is TGTGCCAGCAGCTTAGAGTCGGGTACAGGTGAGCAGTTCTTC. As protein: CASSLESGTGEQFF.

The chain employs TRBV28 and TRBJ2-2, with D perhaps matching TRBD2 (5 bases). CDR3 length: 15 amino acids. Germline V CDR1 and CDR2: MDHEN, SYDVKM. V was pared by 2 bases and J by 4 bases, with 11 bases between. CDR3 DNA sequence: TGTGCCAGCAGTTTAAGTGGGAGTATCACCGGGGAGCTGTTTTTT. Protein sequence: CASSLSGSITGELFF.

CDR3 bases: TGTGCCAGCACCGAAGGGGGGGGATCCTACGAGCAGTACTTC. This codes for CASTEGGGSYEQYF. The chain has TRBV6-5 and TRBJ2-7; D may be TRBD2 (7 bases). The V and J ends lost 7 bases and 1 base respectively, with 14 bases between them. The CDR3 is 14 amino acids. CDR1 is MNHEY, CDR2 SVGAGI, per germline.

In nucleotides, the CDR3 is TGTGCCACCAGAGAAAGGGAACGGAGCACTGAAGCTTTCTTT. Translating gives CATRERERSTEAFF. The J gene is TRBJ1-1, the V gene TRBV19, with D hard to call. The V end lost 10 bases, the J end lost 4 bases, and 19 bases lay between the germline ends. This CDR3 is 14 amino acids long. Germline values: CDR1 LNHDA, CDR2 SQIVND (reference sequence).

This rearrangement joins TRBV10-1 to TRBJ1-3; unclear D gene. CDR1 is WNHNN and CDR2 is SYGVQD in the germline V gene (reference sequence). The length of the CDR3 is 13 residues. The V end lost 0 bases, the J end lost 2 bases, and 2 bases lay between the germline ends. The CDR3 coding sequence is TGCGCCAGCAGTGAGTCGGCTGGAAACACCATATATTTT. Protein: CASSESAGNTIYF.

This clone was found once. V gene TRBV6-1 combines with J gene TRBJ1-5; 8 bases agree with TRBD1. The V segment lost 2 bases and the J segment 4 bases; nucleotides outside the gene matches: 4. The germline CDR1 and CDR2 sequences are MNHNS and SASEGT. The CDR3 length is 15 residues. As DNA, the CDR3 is TGTGCCAGCAGTGAATCCAGGACAGGGAATCAGCCCCAGCATTTT. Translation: CASSESRTGNQPQHF.

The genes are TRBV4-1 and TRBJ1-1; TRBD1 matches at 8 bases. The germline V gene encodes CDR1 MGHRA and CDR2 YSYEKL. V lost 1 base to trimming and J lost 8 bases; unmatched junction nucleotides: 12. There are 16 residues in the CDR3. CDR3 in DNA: TGCGCCAGCAGCCAAGCGGAGGACAGGGTCTATGGGGAAGCTTTCTTT. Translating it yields CASSQAEDRVYGEAFF.

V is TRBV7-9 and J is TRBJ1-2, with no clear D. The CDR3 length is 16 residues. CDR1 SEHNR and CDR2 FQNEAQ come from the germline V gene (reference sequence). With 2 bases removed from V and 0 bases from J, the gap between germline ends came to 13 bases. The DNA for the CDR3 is TGTGCCAGCAGCTTACGGGCCAGCTACTCTAACTATGGCTACACCTTC. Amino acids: CASSLRASYSNYGYTF.

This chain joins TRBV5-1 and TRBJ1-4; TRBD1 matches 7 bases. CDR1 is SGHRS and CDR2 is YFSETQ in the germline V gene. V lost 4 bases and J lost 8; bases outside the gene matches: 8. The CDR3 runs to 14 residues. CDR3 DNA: TGCGCCAGCAGCCTAGACAGGGTTGACGAAAAACTGTTTTTT. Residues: CASSLDRVDEKLFF.

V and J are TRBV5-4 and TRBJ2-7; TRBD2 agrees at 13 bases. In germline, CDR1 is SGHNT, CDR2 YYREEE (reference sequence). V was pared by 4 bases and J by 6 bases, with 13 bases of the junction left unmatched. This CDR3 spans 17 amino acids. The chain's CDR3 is CASSRMGLAGITAEQYF. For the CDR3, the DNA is TGTGCCAGCAGCCGCATGGGACTAGCGGGGATTACCGCCGAGCAGTACTTC.

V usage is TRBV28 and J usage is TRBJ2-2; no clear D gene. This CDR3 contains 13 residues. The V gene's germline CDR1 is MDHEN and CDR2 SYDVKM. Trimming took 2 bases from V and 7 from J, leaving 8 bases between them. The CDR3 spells CASSLNPGGELFF. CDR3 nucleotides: TGTGCCAGCAGTTTAAATCCAGGCGGGGAGCTGTTTTTT. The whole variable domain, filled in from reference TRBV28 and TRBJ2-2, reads DVKVTQSSRYLVKRTGEKVFLECVQDMDHENMFWYRQDPGLGLRLIYFSYDVKMKEKGDIPEGYSVSREKKERFSLILESASTNQTSMYLCASSLNPGGELFFGEGSRLTVL.

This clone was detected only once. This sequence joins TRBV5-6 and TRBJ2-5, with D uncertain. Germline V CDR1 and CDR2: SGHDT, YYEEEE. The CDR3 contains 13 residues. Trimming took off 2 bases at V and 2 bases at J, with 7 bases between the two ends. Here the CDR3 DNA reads TGTGCCAGCAGCTTTGGCCCGCAAGAGACCCAGTACTTC. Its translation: CASSFGPQETQYF.

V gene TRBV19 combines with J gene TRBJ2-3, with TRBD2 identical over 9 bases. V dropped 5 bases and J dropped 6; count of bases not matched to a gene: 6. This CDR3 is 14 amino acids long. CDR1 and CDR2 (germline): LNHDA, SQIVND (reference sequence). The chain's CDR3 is CASSPGLAIDTQYF. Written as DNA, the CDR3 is TGTGCCAGTAGTCCAGGACTAGCGATTGATACGCAGTATTTT.